These T cell receptor beta chains were read from a single sample in a study of T-cell memory formation after mild COVID-19. From the 5' RACE reads, TCRdb called clonotypes with MiXCR, one entry per CDR3 protein. Among around 320,000 distinct CDR3 sequences listed, approximately 19% were seen once. Sequencing was performed on PBMCs or a T cell subset sorted from them (not recorded which). The receptor source for this set is a man aged 18 to 29 who had mild COVID-19 (a few samples of this study predate the infection). Cell type and time point are not known. The CDR3 runs from the conserved cysteine through the conserved F or W. The D gene is left open where the match is weak. A clone size is listed for some rows: how often the clone was seen (once, few, many), or a class if it is expanded.

j_call | v_call | d_call | clone_size | cdr3_aa | cdr3_nt
TRBJ2-5 | TRBV18 | TRBD2 | few | CASSPSGQETQYF | TGTGCCAGCTCGCCTAGCGGACAAGAGACCCAGTACTTC
TRBJ2-2 | TRBV25-1 | NA | few | CASSDPGGPGELFF | TGTGCCAGCAGTGACCCCGGGGGACCCGGGGAGCTGTTTTTT
TRBJ2-2 | TRBV5-6 | NA | few | CASSPADRGTGELFF | TGTGCCAGCAGCCCCGCCGATAGGGGTACCGGGGAGCTGTTTTTT
TRBJ2-2 | TRBV15 | NA | few | CATSRDFGSGVTGELFF | TGTGCCACCAGCAGAGATTTCGGGTCGGGGGTCACCGGGGAGCTGTTTTTT
TRBJ1-1 | TRBV4-1 | TRBD1 | NA | CASSPKDREHTEAFF | TGCGCCAGCAGCCCAAAAGACAGGGAACACACTGAAGCTTTCTTT
TRBJ2-2 | TRBV6-5 | NA | NA | CASSYSKAVLRTDRGTGELFF | TGTGCCAGCAGTTACTCAAAAGCAGTTCTCAGGACTGATCGTGGCACCGGGGAGCTGTTTTTT
TRBJ1-2 | TRBV15 | NA | few | CATSPRGGGYTF | TGTGCCACCAGCCCTCGAGGGGGTGGCTACACCTTC
TRBJ2-3 | TRBV6-5 | TRBD1 | NA | CASSFRTGSSTDTQYF | TGTGCCAGCAGTTTCAGGACAGGGTCAAGCACAGATACGCAGTATTTT
TRBJ1-2 | TRBV20-1 | NA | few | CSASRRNYGYTF | TGCAGTGCTAGTAGACGTAACTATGGCTACACCTTC
TRBJ1-2 | TRBV7-9 | NA | NA | CASSLGDQTYGGYTF | TGTGCCAGCAGCTTAGGTGACCAAACTTACGGTGGCTACACCTTC
TRBJ1-2 | TRBV15 | NA | few | CATSSPLKDLWGYGYTF | TGTGCCACCAGCAGTCCTCTAAAGGATTTATGGGGCTATGGCTACACCTTC
TRBJ1-2 | TRBV5-1 | NA | few | CASNGEEYGYTF | TGCGCCAGCAACGGCGAGGAGTATGGCTACACCTTC
TRBJ1-6 | TRBV10-2 | NA | NA | CASSAPNSPLHF | TGCGCCAGCAGTGCGCCTAATTCACCCCTCCACTTT
TRBJ2-5 | TRBV18 | NA | NA | CASSPPGPRETQYF | TGTGCCAGCTCACCCCCGGGACCGCGGGAGACCCAGTACTTC
TRBJ1-1 | TRBV12-3/TRBV12-4 | TRBD1 | NA | CASSPRDRGTEAFF | TGTGCCAGCAGTCCCCGGGACAGGGGGACTGAAGCTTTCTTT
TRBJ2-7 | TRBV5-1 | NA | few | CASSLRKGGSTYEQYF | TGCGCCAGCAGCCTGCGGAAGGGGGGGTCGACCTACGAGCAGTACTTC
TRBJ2-5 | TRBV7-2 | NA | few | CASSLAPVGETQYF | TGTGCCAGCAGCCTCGCCCCGGTCGGAGAGACCCAGTACTTC
TRBJ1-6 | TRBV14 | NA | few | CASTRQYNSPLHF | TGTGCCAGCACCCGACAATATAATTCACCCCTCCACTTT
TRBJ1-6 | TRBV6-5 | NA | NA | CASSFRQVTSPLHF | TGTGCCAGCAGTTTCAGACAGGTCACTTCACCCCTCCACTTT
TRBJ2-1 | TRBV6-6 | TRBD2 | NA | CASSYERGGLDEQFF | TGTGCCAGCAGTTACGAACGGGGGGGCTTGGATGAGCAGTTCTTC
TRBJ2-7 | TRBV6-2/TRBV6-3 | NA | few | CASSYSTGTGEQYF | TGTGCCAGCAGTTACTCAACAGGGACGGGCGAGCAGTACTTC
TRBJ2-3 | TRBV5-1 | TRBD1 | few | CASSLGTGTTDTQYF | TGCGCCAGCAGCTTAGGGACAGGGACCACAGATACGCAGTATTTT
TRBJ2-2 | TRBV6-5 | NA | few | CASSPGFGELFF | TGTGCCAGCAGCCCTGGGTTCGGGGAGCTGTTTTTT
TRBJ2-3 | TRBV5-4 | TRBD2 | few | CASSLAAGTSGTDTQYF | TGTGCCAGCAGCTTGGCCGCAGGGACTAGCGGCACAGATACGCAGTATTTT
TRBJ1-2 | TRBV6-2/TRBV6-3 | NA | NA | CASSYFPGGYGYTF | TGTGCCAGCAGTTACTTTCCAGGAGGATATGGCTACACCTTC
TRBJ2-1 | TRBV10-3 | TRBD2 | NA | CAIARTSGGLSSYNEQFF | TGTGCCATCGCCAGGACTAGCGGGGGGCTGAGCTCCTACAATGAGCAGTTCTTC
TRBJ1-4 | TRBV4-1 | TRBD1 | NA | CASSQDPPTGLDEKLFF | TGCGCCAGCAGCCAAGACCCCCCGACAGGGCTGGATGAAAAACTGTTTTTT
TRBJ1-1 | TRBV4-2 | NA | NA | CASSQVPGLNTEAFF | TGTGCCAGCAGCCAAGTACCCGGGCTGAACACTGAAGCTTTCTTT
TRBJ2-3 | TRBV5-4 | TRBD1 | NA | CASSLAPGGADTQYF | TGTGCCAGCAGCTTGGCCCCAGGGGGCGCAGATACGCAGTATTTT
TRBJ1-5 | TRBV7-2 | NA | NA | CASSSRDGVGQPQHF | TGTGCCAGCAGCTCCCGGGACGGCGTAGGGCAGCCCCAGCATTTT
TRBJ1-2 | TRBV7-2 | NA | NA | CASAKLRGYNYGYTF | TGTGCCAGCGCGAAGTTGCGAGGGTATAACTATGGCTACACCTTC